Listed here is a single TCR beta chain. This sample was taken from a study of shared clonotypes between healthy human individuals. Clones were read by immunoSEQ multiplex PCR, and TCRdb kept only the in-frame ones, dropping some. In the table there are 950,000 to 1,300,000 clones, about 76% of which are singletons. The germline gives CDR1 SGHRS, CDR2 YFSETQ. V lost 0 bases and J lost 2; bases outside the gene matches: 2. CDR3 length equals 16 residues. The chain carries TRBV5-1 and TRBJ2-1; 10 nucleotides align to TRBD2. The sequence derives from a man aged 18 to 35 in good health. Material: memory CD4+ T cells sorted from blood. Subset meaning: CD45RA-negative fraction. CDR3 sequence reads: CASSLVSGGTYNEQFF. In DNA form, the CDR3 reads TGCGCCAGCAGCTTGGTTAGCGGGGGGACCTACAATGAGCAGTTCTTC.